This TCR beta chain was sequenced for a study of regulatory dendritic cells for organ transplantation. Study findings and constraints: Memory CD8+ T cells were the most oligoclonal; naive cells were highly diverse. Memory CD8+ clonal expansion seemed more limited with regulatory than mature dendritic cells.

Clones were sequenced by immunoSEQ multiplex PCR, and TCRdb holds only the in-frame ones, with some missing. The table has 10,000 to 15,000 clones, roughly 86% seen once. About this clone itself: Its antigen is not known.

The V and J ends lost 3 bases and 4 bases respectively, with 17 bases between them. Per the germline V gene, CDR1 is SGHVS and CDR2 is FQNEAQ. The CDR3 consists of 16 residues. CFSE-labeled sorted T cells met regulatory or mature dendritic cells for more than four days. CD4+ or CD8+ T cells were sorted as naive CD45RA+ or memory CD45RO+. The chain recombines TRBV7-8 with TRBJ2-3; tentatively, D is TRBD1 or TRBD2 (6 bases each). The source is a human donor in good health. Sample: naive CD8+ T cells from blood cultured with regulatory dendritic cells. Described subset: CD45RA+ naive T cells. The DNA for the CDR3 is TGTGCCAGCAGCTTTTACGTCGGGGGCTCGGCAGATACGCAGTATTTT. This codes for CASSFYVGGSADTQYF.